One sample yielded the 3 T cell receptor beta chains listed below, sequenced in a study of blood T cell repertoires in COVID-19. TCRdb keeps only in-frame clones here, not all; method: immunoSEQ multiplex PCR. The sample holds approximately 76,000 clones; 70% to 85% are singletons and the top ten take 35%. Sequenced material: peripheral blood. These receptors came from a woman in her 70s with acute or convalescent COVID-19.

The rearrangement links TRBV5-1 to TRBJ2-1; 10 bases are a match to TRBD2. Germline lookup yields CDR1 SGHRS and CDR2 YFSETQ. V dropped 4 bases and J dropped 6; count of bases not matched to a gene: 7. The CDR3 contains 15 residues. The CDR3 region is CASSAAGGPINEQFF. The CDR3 DNA follows: TGCGCCAGCAGCGCAGCGGGAGGGCCAATCAATGAGCAGTTCTTC.

The chain employs TRBV30 and TRBJ1-4; D unresolved. Germline lookup yields CDR1 GTSNPN and CDR2 SVGIG (reference sequence). V gave up 0 bases and J gave up 7 bases, with 6 bases separating them. The CDR3 has 12 residues. CDR3 amino acids: CAWSVRSEKLFF. The CDR3 nucleotides read TGTGCCTGGAGTGTACGGAGTGAAAAACTGTTTTTT. The full variable domain, rest sourced from reference TRBV30 and TRBJ1-4, is SQTIHQWPATLVQPVGSPLSLECTVEGTSNPNLYWYRQAAGRGLQLLFYSVGIGQISSEVPQNLSASRPQDRQFILSSKKLLLSDSGFYLCAWSVRSEKLFFGSGTQLSVL.

The J gene is TRBJ2-5, the V gene TRBV6-5; 7 nucleotides match TRBD2. The trim removed 10 bases at V and 5 bases at J, leaving 16 bases unmatched. The length of the CDR3 is 15 residues. The V gene's germline CDR1 is MNHEY and CDR2 SVGAGI. This chain's CDR3 is CATLALGEGLETQYF. The CDR3 DNA reads as TGTGCCACCCTGGCCCTCGGGGAGGGGCTGGAGACCCAGTACTTC.